This TCR beta chain was obtained from a study of blood T cell repertoires in COVID-19. Study information: Samples representing acute and convalescent COVID-19 were sourced from the United States, Italy and Spain.

Here immunoSEQ multiplex PCR was the method, and the copy in TCRdb shows in-frame clones only, minus some. Seen here are roughly 100,000 clones, about four fifths observed once, and the top ten hold around 2%. V shed 6 bases and J 4 bases; nucleotides not matched to a gene: 8. Germline V gene sequence: CDR1 SNHLY, CDR2 FYNNEI. This CDR3 is built from 15 residues. The sequencing input was peripheral blood. This TCR was sampled from a man in his 70s with active or convalescent COVID-19. The rearrangement joins TRBV2 to TRBJ1-4; 7 nucleotides match TRBD1. Here the CDR3 reads CASRSTGVGNEKLFF. In nucleotides, the CDR3 is TGTGCCAGCAGGTCTACAGGGGTGGGTAATGAAAAACTGTTTTTT.